This TCR beta chain stems from a study of PD-L1 blockade in urothelial cancer. The study's findings and limits: Durable-benefit patients had greater expansion of tumor-associated blood clones at 3 weeks.

Concerning this clone: Its antigen is unknown.

Some clones are missing from TCRdb's copy, which holds only in-frame ones; the method was immunoSEQ multiplex PCR. The sample carries 45,000 to 65,000 clones, 85% recorded once. The time point is: pretreatment peripheral blood. For each patient, 1 to 8 samples were obtained, pretreatment and on-treatment. CDR1 is LNHDA, CDR2 SQIVND, per germline (reference sequence). CDR3 length: 13 residues. J lost 0 bases, V lost 7 bases, and 1 base had no gene match. This TCR was sampled from a man between 65 and 85 years old with urothelial cancer. The input for sequencing was PBMCs, taken around atezolizumab (anti-PD-L1) treatment. This chain links TRBV19 with TRBJ2-5, with 8 bases matching TRBD1. The CDR3 sequence is CASMTGDQETQYF. The DNA for the CDR3 is TGTGCCAGTATGACAGGGGACCAAGAGACCCAGTACTTC.